Below are 17 T cell receptor beta chains sequenced from a single sample in a study of CD8+ T cells in alopecia areata. Noted treatment: oral pan-JAK inhibitor, 5-10 mg twice daily. Sequencing templates came from extracted RNA that was reverse transcribed into cDNA. Sequenced by immunoSEQ multiplex PCR; TCRdb stores in-frame clones only, minus some. The sample records 150,000 to 200,000 clones, 58% being singletons. Sequenced material: CD4+ T cells sorted from blood, taken at week 56, from a patient treated with tofacitinib. Every receptor here comes from a human donor with alopecia areata.

This clone has only one observation. The V gene is TRBV6-1, the J gene TRBJ2-5, with D tentatively TRBD1 or TRBD2 (5 bases each). CDR1 and CDR2 from the germline V gene are MNHNS and SASEGT. V was trimmed by 7 bases and J by 1 base, leaving 7 bases between them. CDR3 length equals 12 residues. CDR3 nucleotide sequence: TGTGCCAGCATGAGGGGCCAAGAGACCCAGTACTTC. This codes for CASMRGQETQYF.

The rearrangement links TRBV30 to TRBJ2-5; 7 positions match TRBD1. The germline V gene encodes CDR1 GTSNPN and CDR2 SVGIG (reference sequence). This CDR3 is built from 16 residues. V trimming: 2 bases; J trimming: 1 base; junction bases outside the gene matches: 10. The CDR3, as DNA: TGTGCCTGGAGTCCGGGACAGCCAACCCTCCAAGAGACCCAGTACTTC. Translation gives CAWSPGQPTLQETQYF.

This sequence joins TRBV10-3 and TRBJ2-7; 7 positions match TRBD1. The V gene's germline CDR1 is ENHRY and CDR2 SYGVKD. This CDR3 spans 13 amino acids. With V trimmed by 5 bases and J by 3 bases, 4 bases remained unmatched. In DNA, the CDR3 is TGTGCCATCAGTAGGGACAGAAGCTACGAGCAGTACTTC. It specifies CAISRDRSYEQYF.

In the case of this clone: The sample holds other DNA sequences that translate to the same CDR3. This chain joins TRBV5-1 and TRBJ2-7, with 9 bases matching TRBD1. Germline loops: CDR1 SGHRS, CDR2 YFSETQ. This CDR3 comprises 14 residues. V shed 2 bases, J shed 4 bases, and the junction held 4 bases outside the gene matches. DNA of the CDR3: TGCGCCAGCAGCTTCGGGACAGGGAGTTACGAGCAGTACTTC. Protein product: CASSFGTGSYEQYF.

This chain links TRBV5-1 with TRBJ2-5; D is perhaps TRBD2 (6 bases). The V end was cut by 2 bases, the J end by 5 bases, with 19 bases between. Germline CDR1 and CDR2: SGHRS and YFSETQ. The CDR3 runs 16 residues. The CDR3 reads CASSLAGSRRGETQYF. The CDR3 DNA reads TGCGCCAGCAGCTTAGCGGGCTCCCGCAGAGGGGAGACCCAGTACTTC.

V gene TRBV23-1 combines with J gene TRBJ2-7; 9 positions match TRBD1. TRBV23-1 is filed as an ORF, its function uncertain. The trim removed 4 bases at V and 1 base at J, leaving 5 bases unmatched. The CDR3 has 15 residues. CDR3 sequence (DNA): TGCGCCAGCAGTCCCGGGACAGGGTGTTCCTACGAGCAGTACTTC. Residues: CASSPGTGCSYEQYF.

J is TRBJ1-5 and V is TRBV2; D not certain. Trimming left V 2 bases short and J 4 bases short, with 6 bases between. Looked up from germline, CDR1 is SNHLY and CDR2 is FYNNEI. The CDR3 has 13 residues. The CDR3 region has the DNA TGTGCCAGCAGTGAATTCCTAAATCAGCCCCAGCATTTT. It yields the protein CASSEFLNQPQHF.

V gene TRBV9 combines with J gene TRBJ2-7; maybe TRBD2 (6 bases). Per the germline V gene, CDR1 is SGDLS and CDR2 is YYNGEE. This CDR3 is built from 16 residues. V was pared by 3 bases and J by 2 bases, with 18 bases between. The CDR3 DNA sequence: TGTGCCAGCAGCGGAGGATCGAAGACTAGACCCTACGAGCAGTACTTC. It yields the protein CASSGGSKTRPYEQYF.

V usage is TRBV7-9 and J usage is TRBJ2-5, with D perhaps matching TRBD1 or TRBD2 (6 bases each). Trimming removed 0 bases from V and 4 bases from J, with 12 bases in between. Germline V CDR1 and CDR2: SEHNR, FQNEAQ (reference sequence). The CDR3 extends over 15 amino acids. The CDR3: CASSLASWGAETQYF. In DNA, the CDR3 is TGTGCCAGCAGCTTAGCGTCTTGGGGGGCAGAGACCCAGTACTTC.

V usage is TRBV29-1 and J usage is TRBJ2-7, with a possible D match to TRBD1 (6 bases). Germline loops: CDR1 SQVTM, CDR2 ANQGSEA. Trimming took off 6 bases at V and 2 bases at J, with 17 bases between the two ends. The CDR3 sequence is 14 residues long. CDR3 in amino acids: CSVAGMTGTYEQYF. Written as DNA, the CDR3 is TGCAGCGTCGCCGGAATGACAGGTACCTACGAGCAGTACTTC.

The chain combines TRBV2 with TRBJ2-3; 8 nucleotides match TRBD2. The length of the CDR3 is 15 residues. V shed 4 bases, J shed 0 bases, and the junction held 3 bases outside the gene matches. Looked up from germline, CDR1 is SNHLY and CDR2 is FYNNEI. CDR3 DNA: TGTGCCAGCAGTGGTCAGCGGGGGAGCACAGATACGCAGTATTTT. It encodes CASSGQRGSTDTQYF.

The chain combines TRBV19 with TRBJ1-1; D gene uncertain. This CDR3 contains 14 residues. The germline V gene encodes CDR1 LNHDA and CDR2 SQIVND (reference sequence). Trimming took off 8 bases at V and 4 bases at J, with 17 bases between the two ends. As DNA, the CDR3 is TGTGCCAGTGAAGAGGCAGGAGGAAGCACTGAAGCTTTCTTT. Protein: CASEEAGGSTEAFF.

This sequence joins TRBV6-5 and TRBJ1-2; 7 bases align to TRBD1. CDR1 is MNHEY, CDR2 SVGAGI, per germline. Trimming at V came to 0 bases and at J to 7 bases, leaving 8 bases not matched to a gene. The CDR3 sequence is 15 residues long. The CDR3 DNA reads as TGTGCCAGCAGTTACTCTGGCAGGGGGACGATTGGCTACACCTTC. Residues: CASSYSGRGTIGYTF.

This clone has a single count. The rearrangement links TRBV19 to TRBJ1-5; the match to TRBD1 covers 9 bases. Trimming at V came to 4 bases and at J to 5 bases, leaving 3 bases not matched to a gene. From germline, CDR1 is LNHDA and CDR2 SQIVND (reference sequence). The CDR3 totals 14 residues. The CDR3 region is CASSKTGGDQPQHF. The CDR3 nucleotides read TGTGCCAGTAGTAAGACAGGGGGGGATCAGCCCCAGCATTTT.

This clone has a handful of counts. The chain is built from TRBV29-1 and TRBJ2-3, with D hard to call. The CDR3 sequence is 14 residues long. CDR1 and CDR2 from the germline V gene are SQVTM and ANQGSEA. Trimming shortened V by 1 base and J by 2 bases, and 10 bases separated the two germline ends. The CDR3 here is CSVEAAGITDTQYF. Here the CDR3 DNA reads TGCAGCGTTGAAGCGGCAGGAATCACAGATACGCAGTATTTT.

This rearrangement joins TRBV30 to TRBJ2-3; 7 positions agree with TRBD1. The V gene's germline CDR1 is GTSNPN and CDR2 SVGIG (reference sequence). V was clipped by 0 bases and J by 4 bases; unmatched bases: 1. This CDR3 contains 13 residues. In DNA form, the CDR3 reads TGTGCCTGGAGTGTTGGGACAGCAGATACGCAGTATTTT. This sequence encodes CAWSVGTADTQYF.

This clone has just one count. The V and J genes are TRBV29-1 and TRBJ1-2; D unclear. Germline values: CDR1 SQVTM, CDR2 ANQGSEA. Between the trimmed V and J ends, which lost 4 bases and 2 bases, there was a span of 14 bases. The CDR3 has 14 residues. The CDR3 reads CSVVQGINNYGYTF. The CDR3 nucleotides are TGCAGCGTTGTGCAAGGGATCAACAACTATGGCTACACCTTC.